The entry below describes one T cell receptor (beta chain). This clonotype was counted ten times or more. Its antigen target is currently unknown. No base-level quality is on record; no much larger clone is a single base apart. This sample is drawn from a study of T cell repertoires in cytomegalovirus infection (dated by TCRdb to the late 2010s). For context, the study as a whole: The peptide stimulations were aimed at well-studied HLA-B-restricted epitopes as well as recently identified HLA-C-restricted CMV epitopes, whose presentation resists viral immunomodulation. Donor HLA type was relevant to the analysis, as public TCR beta signatures indicated carriage of CMV infection together with the matching HLA type. On the study overall, not on this receptor specifically: The ex vivo response was dominated by HLA-C-restricted CMV-specific TCR beta clonotypes, which also provided the single most frequent clonotype in two of eight donors. Cumulative frequency of public TCR beta family members discriminated carriers of CMV infection plus the relevant HLA type in this cohort and an independent approximately 340-donor cohort.

Sequencing relied on an Illumina HiSeq 1500. Through fastp at Q25 and MiXCR, TCRdb rebuilt clones from the public reads, retaining in-frame beta chains. Identical CDR3 proteins give one entry, which carries the most common genes and DNA. The sample records 80,000 or so distinct CDR3 sequences, 20% to 30% of which are singletons. Clones ranked in the top ten supply roughly 50% of the sample. There are 16 amino acids in the CDR3, from cysteine to phenylalanine inclusive. The kept DNA is CDR3 alone, 48 bases in frame from the first base. Sequences LGHNA (CDR1) and YNFKEQ (CDR2) are obtained from the germline V gene. Trimming costs V 3 bases and J 4 bases, and their ends lie 16 bases apart. The treatment or condition label corresponds to: in vitro stimulation with specific CMV peptide epitopes to enrich CMV-specific T cells.

Recombination linked TRBV4-2 to TRBJ2-1; the D gene may be TRBD1 or TRBD2, since each aligns over 6 bases. This specimen was CD8+ T cells from cultured PBMCs, taken from culture after CMV antigen stimulation. The clonotype comes from a human donor in good health (CMV status not recorded). Some clones in this sample may be carry-over from other donors' samples. The encoded CDR3 is CASSQPGAGDYNEQFF. The sequenced DNA: TGTGCCAGCAGCCAGCCGGGGGCGGGCGATTACAATGAGCAGTTCTTC.